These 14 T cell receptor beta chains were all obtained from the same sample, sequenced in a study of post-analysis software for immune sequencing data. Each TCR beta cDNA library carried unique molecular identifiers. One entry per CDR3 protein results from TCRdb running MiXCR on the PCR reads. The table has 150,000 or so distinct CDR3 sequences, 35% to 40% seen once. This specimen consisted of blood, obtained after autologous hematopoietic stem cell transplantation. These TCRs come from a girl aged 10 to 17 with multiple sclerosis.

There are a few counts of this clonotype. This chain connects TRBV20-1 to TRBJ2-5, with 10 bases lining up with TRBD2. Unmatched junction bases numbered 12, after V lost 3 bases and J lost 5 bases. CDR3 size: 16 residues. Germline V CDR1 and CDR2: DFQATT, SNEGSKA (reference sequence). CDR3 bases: TGCAGTGCTAGCTGGGGGGCAGCGGGAGGGAGCGAGACCCAGTACTTC. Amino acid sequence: CSASWGAAGGSETQYF.

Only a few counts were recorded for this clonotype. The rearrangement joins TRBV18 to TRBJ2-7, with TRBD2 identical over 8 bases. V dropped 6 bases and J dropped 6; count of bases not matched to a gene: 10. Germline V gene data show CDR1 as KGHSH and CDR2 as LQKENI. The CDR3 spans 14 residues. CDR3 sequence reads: CASSPSGSSREQYF. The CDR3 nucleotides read TGTGCCAGCTCTCCCAGCGGGAGTTCGCGCGAGCAGTACTTC. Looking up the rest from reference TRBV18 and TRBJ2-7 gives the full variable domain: NAGVMQNPRHLVRRRGQEARLRCSPMKGHSHVYWYRQLPEEGLKFMVYLQKENIIDESGMPKERFSAEFPKEGPSILRIQQVVRGDSAAYFCASSPSGSSREQYFGPGTRLTVT.

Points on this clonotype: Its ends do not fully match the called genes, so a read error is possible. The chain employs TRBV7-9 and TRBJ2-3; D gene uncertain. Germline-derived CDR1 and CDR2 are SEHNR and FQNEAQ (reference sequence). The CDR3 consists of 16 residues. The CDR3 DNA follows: TGTGCCAACAGCTCCCCCTTGGCGCCCAGCACAGATACGCAGTATTTT. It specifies CANSSPLAPSTDTQYF.

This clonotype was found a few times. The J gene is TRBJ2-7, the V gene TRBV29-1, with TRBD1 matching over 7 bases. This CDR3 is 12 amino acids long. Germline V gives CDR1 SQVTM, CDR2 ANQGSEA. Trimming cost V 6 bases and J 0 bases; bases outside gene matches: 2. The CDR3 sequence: CSVWDSSYEQYF. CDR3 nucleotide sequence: TGCAGCGTGTGGGACAGCTCCTACGAGCAGTACTTC.

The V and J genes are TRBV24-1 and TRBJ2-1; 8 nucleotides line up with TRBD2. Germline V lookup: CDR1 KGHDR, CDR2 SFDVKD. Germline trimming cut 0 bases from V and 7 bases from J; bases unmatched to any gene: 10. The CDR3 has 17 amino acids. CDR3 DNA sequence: TGTGCCACCAGTGATTTGCCTACCGGGAGGGCCGAAAATGAGCAGTTCTTC. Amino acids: CATSDLPTGRAENEQFF.

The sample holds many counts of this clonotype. Here the CDR3 DNA reads TGTGCCAGCAGCCTACAGGGGGCCAATTCACCCCTCCACTTT. Its protein is CASSLQGANSPLHF. V usage is TRBV7-2 and J usage is TRBJ1-6; 9 bases map to TRBD1. V lost 5 bases and J lost 7; bases outside the gene matches: 3. The CDR3 is 14 residues long. Germline loops: CDR1 SGHTA, CDR2 FQGNSA.

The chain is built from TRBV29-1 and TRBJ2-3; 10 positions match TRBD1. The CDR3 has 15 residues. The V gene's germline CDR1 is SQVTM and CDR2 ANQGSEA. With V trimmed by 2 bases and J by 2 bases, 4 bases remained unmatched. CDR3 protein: CSVEPTGGITDTQYF. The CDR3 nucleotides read TGCAGCGTTGAACCGACAGGGGGCATCACAGATACGCAGTATTTT.

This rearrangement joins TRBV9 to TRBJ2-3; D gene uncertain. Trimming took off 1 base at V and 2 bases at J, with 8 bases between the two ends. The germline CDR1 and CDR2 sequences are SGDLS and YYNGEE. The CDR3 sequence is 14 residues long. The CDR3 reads CASSVNSYTDTQYF. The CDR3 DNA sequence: TGTGCCAGCAGCGTAAACAGTTACACAGATACGCAGTATTTT.

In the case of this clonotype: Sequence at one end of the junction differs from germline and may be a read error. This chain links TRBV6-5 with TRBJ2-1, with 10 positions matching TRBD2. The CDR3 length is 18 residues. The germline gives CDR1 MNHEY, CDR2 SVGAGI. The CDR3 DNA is TGTGCCAGCAGTTACAGGCTGGGTGCTAGCGGGAGCCTGGATGAGCGGTTCTTC. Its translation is CASSYRLGASGSLDERFF.

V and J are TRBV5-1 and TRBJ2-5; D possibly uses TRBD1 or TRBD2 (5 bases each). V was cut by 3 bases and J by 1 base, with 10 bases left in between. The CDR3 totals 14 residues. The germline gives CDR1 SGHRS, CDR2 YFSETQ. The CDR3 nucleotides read TGCGCCAGCAGCTCGGGACCCATCCAAGAGACCCAGTACTTC. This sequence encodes CASSSGPIQETQYF.

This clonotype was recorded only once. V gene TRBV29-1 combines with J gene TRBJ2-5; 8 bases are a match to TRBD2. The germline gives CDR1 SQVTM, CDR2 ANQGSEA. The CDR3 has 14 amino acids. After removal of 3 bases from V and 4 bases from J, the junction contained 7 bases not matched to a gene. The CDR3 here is CSVEAGGAGETQYF. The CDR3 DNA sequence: TGCAGCGTTGAGGCGGGAGGAGCCGGAGAGACCCAGTACTTC.

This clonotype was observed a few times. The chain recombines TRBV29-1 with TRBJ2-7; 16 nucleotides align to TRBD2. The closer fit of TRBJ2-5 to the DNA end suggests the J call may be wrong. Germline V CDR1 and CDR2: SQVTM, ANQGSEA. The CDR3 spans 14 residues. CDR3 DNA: TGCAGCGTTCAGGGACTAGCGGGAGGGGAGACCCAGTACTTC. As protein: CSVQGLAGGETQYF.

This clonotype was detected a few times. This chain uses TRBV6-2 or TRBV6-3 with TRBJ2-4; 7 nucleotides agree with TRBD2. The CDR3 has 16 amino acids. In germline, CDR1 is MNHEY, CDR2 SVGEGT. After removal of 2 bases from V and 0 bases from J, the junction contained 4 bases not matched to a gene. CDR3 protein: CASSYGGDLAKNIQYF. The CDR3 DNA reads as TGTGCCAGCAGTTACGGGGGGGATTTAGCCAAAAACATTCAGTACTTC.

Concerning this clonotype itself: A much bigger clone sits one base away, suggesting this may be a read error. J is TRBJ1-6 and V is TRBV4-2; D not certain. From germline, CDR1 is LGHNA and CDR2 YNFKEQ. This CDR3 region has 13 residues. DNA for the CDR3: TGTGCCAGCAGCCAAGTCGAAAATTCACCCCCCCACTTT. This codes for CASSQVENSPPHF.